These T cell receptor beta chains were read from a single sample in a study of T cell responses to AZD1222 COVID-19 vaccine. TCRdb keeps only in-frame clones here, not all; method: immunoSEQ multiplex PCR. The profile covers 30,000 to 35,000 clones, with around 78% appearing a single time and around 4.5% taken by the ten largest. This specimen consisted of peripheral blood, obtained 28 days after the second AZD1222 dose. These receptors originate from an adult who received the AZD1222 COVID-19 vaccine. Each CDR3 is given without its conserved first and last residue.

TRBJ2-1,TRBV29-1,SVERMLAGGSSYNEQF
TRBJ2-2,TRBV28,ASSSPGQISGELF
TRBJ1-5,TRBV7-9,ASSKQDGENQPQH
TRBJ2-1,TRBV4-2,ASSQDLGTSGNEQF
TRBJ2-5,TRBV11-2,ASSSPPGREIETQY
TRBJ1-5,TRBV19,ASKTGVTDQPQH
TRBJ1-2,TRBV5-1,ASKPDRGVSGYT
TRBJ1-6,TRBV6-5,ASTGDIGSPLH
TRBJ2-1,TRBV4-2,ASSRPGLEAIEQF
TRBJ1-2,TRBV7-2,ASSPGAAQPYGYT
TRBJ2-1,TRBV15,ATSPLYDEQF
TRBJ2-3,TRBV29-1,SVLKQATSTDTQY
TRBJ2-5,TRBV15,ATSSQGGNNQETQY
TRBJ2-1,TRBV7-3,ASSLTPLAGNEQF
TRBJ2-4,TRBV18,ASSSIAGMKNIQY
TRBJ2-2,TRBV18,ASSPQRQANTGELF
TRBJ1-1,TRBV6-5,ASSRIGQPNTEAF
TRBJ2-2,TRBV7-6,ASSLQGAGYTGELF
TRBJ1-6,TRBV3-1/TRBV3-2,ASSQVRINSPLH
TRBJ2-1,TRBV5-1,ASSPPSGRVGNEQF
TRBJ2-2,TRBV12-3/TRBV12-4,ASSLPRTGELF
TRBJ2-3,TRBV27,ASSSITDTQY
TRBJ2-1,TRBV3-1/TRBV3-2,ASSQVFQRGGNEQF
TRBJ2-2,TRBV4-1,ASSQPGLAGKVDTGELF
TRBJ2-5,TRBV14,ASSHPLGGKETQY
TRBJ2-5,TRBV12-3/TRBV12-4,ASSLQETQY
TRBJ1-5,TRBV6-5,ASKYTGGSNQPQH
TRBJ1-2,TRBV18,ASSPPARDGYT
TRBJ2-1,TRBV9,ASSVAGAAGMYEQF
TRBJ2-1,TRBV6-1,ASSQDTLSSYNEQF
TRBJ2-5,TRBV6-2/TRBV6-3,ASSSRLLGETQY
TRBJ1-1,TRBV5-1,ASRLTNTEAF
TRBJ1-4,TRBV13,ASSLGPTGGGEKLF
TRBJ1-1,TRBV10-3,AIRRGTNTEAF
TRBJ1-1,TRBV4-2,ASSDSQGRLLGGTEAF
TRBJ2-7,TRBV4-2,ASSQHSGTSSGEQY
TRBJ1-5,TRBV2,ASQGDDQPQH
TRBJ1-5,TRBV7-9,ASSPRGGQGQPQH
TRBJ1-2,TRBV6-5,ASRRGTFYGYT
TRBJ1-1,TRBV15,ATSRDGRREAF
TRBJ1-1,TRBV10-1,ASSFGQGNTEAF
TRBJ1-6,TRBV7-3,ASSLTGNNSPLH
TRBJ1-3,TRBV7-6,ASSTRQGFGNTIY
TRBJ1-1,TRBV4-3,ASSQGDRVVNTEAF
TRBJ1-3,TRBV19,ASSIPAALTIY
TRBJ1-6,TRBV7-9,ASSLGTANSPLH
TRBJ2-1,TRBV12-3/TRBV12-4,ASSLSGGPEQF
TRBJ1-3,TRBV5-8,ASRRTGDITFSGNTIY
TRBJ2-3,TRBV10-3,AIRGLAGVTDTQY
TRBJ1-1,TRBV5-1,ASSLSGTGGTTEAF
TRBJ2-3,TRBV11-2,ASSPFTDTQY
TRBJ1-4,TRBV4-3,ASSQDPTGGTNEKLF
TRBJ1-1,TRBV6-5,ASSRDASNTEAF